This is a list of T cell receptor beta chains from one sample in a study of metastatic and nonmetastatic thyroid tumors. TCRdb re-clonotyped the PCR reads through MiXCR. Of 23,000 or so clones listed, around 30% are singletons. The source material was blood. These receptors were collected from a female donor with papillary thyroid cancer or a benign thyroid nodule (not recorded which). Some clones in this sample may be carry-over from other donors' samples. CDR3s include the opening cysteine and the closing phenylalanine or tryptophan. D genes are given only for firm matches. Where a row states a size, it is once, few, many or the class of an expanded clone; other rows omit it.

len: 13; j_gene: TRBJ1-5; d_gene: .; v_gene: TRBV6-2/TRBV6-3; abundance: many; CDR3aa: CASSNEYNQPQHF; CDR3nt: TGTGCCAGCAGCAACGAGTACAATCAGCCCCAGCATTTT
len: 14; j_gene: TRBJ2-7; d_gene: .; v_gene: TRBV6-1; abundance: few; CDR3aa: CASSRGSVLDEQYF; CDR3nt: TGTGCCAGCAGTCGAGGCTCGGTATTGGACGAGCAGTACTTC
len: 16; j_gene: TRBJ2-1; d_gene: TRBD2; v_gene: TRBV11-3; abundance: many; CDR3aa: CASSIGTSGVYNEQFF; CDR3nt: TGTGCCAGCAGCATCGGGACTAGCGGGGTTTACAATGAGCAGTTCTTC
len: 13; j_gene: TRBJ2-7; d_gene: TRBD1; v_gene: TRBV7-7; abundance: many; CDR3aa: CASSRQGSYEQYF; CDR3nt: TGTGCTAGCAGCCGACAGGGGTCCTACGAGCAGTACTTC
len: 18; j_gene: TRBJ2-6; d_gene: TRBD1; v_gene: TRBV12-3/TRBV12-4; abundance: medium-sized; CDR3aa: CASSNRRTGSSGANVLTF; CDR3nt: TGTGCCAGCAGTAACCGCAGGACAGGGAGCTCTGGGGCCAACGTCCTGACTTTC
len: 12; j_gene: TRBJ2-7; d_gene: .; v_gene: TRBV5-1; abundance: .; CDR3aa: CASSPGTYEQYF; CDR3nt: TGCGCCAGCAGCCCTGGGACCTACGAGCAGTACTTC
len: 14; j_gene: TRBJ1-6; d_gene: TRBD1; v_gene: TRBV20-1; abundance: .; CDR3aa: CSARTGFFNSPLHF; CDR3nt: TGCAGTGCTAGGACAGGGTTTTTTAATTCACCCCTCCACTTT
len: 16; j_gene: TRBJ2-1; d_gene: .; v_gene: TRBV5-6; abundance: .; CDR3aa: CASRSQDSARHNAQFF; CDR3nt: TGTGCCAGTCGATCTCAGGACAGCGCAAGGCACAATGCGCAGTTCTTC
len: 18; j_gene: TRBJ2-1; d_gene: .; v_gene: TRBV5-1; abundance: many; CDR3aa: CASSPNRLTASSYNEQFF; CDR3nt: TGCGCCAGCAGCCCAAACCGCCTAACTGCAAGCTCCTACAATGAGCAGTTCTTC
len: 10; j_gene: TRBJ2-7; d_gene: .; v_gene: TRBV27; abundance: .; CDR3aa: CASGDYEQYF; CDR3nt: TGTGCCAGCGGCGACTACGAGCAGTACTTC
len: 13; j_gene: TRBJ2-3; d_gene: .; v_gene: TRBV5-1; abundance: many; CDR3aa: CASSTWTTDTQYF; CDR3nt: TGCGCCAGCAGCACCTGGACCACAGATACGCAGTATTTT
len: 11; j_gene: TRBJ2-5; d_gene: .; v_gene: TRBV5-1; abundance: many; CDR3aa: CASSHRETQYF; CDR3nt: TGCGCCAGCAGCCATAGAGAGACCCAGTACTTC
len: 10; j_gene: TRBJ1-2; d_gene: .; v_gene: TRBV6-1; abundance: once; CDR3aa: CASREDGYTF; CDR3nt: TGTGCCAGCAGAGAAGATGGCTACACCTTC
len: 14; j_gene: TRBJ1-2; d_gene: .; v_gene: TRBV11-3; abundance: .; CDR3aa: CASSLGPSSYGYTF; CDR3nt: TGTGCCAGCAGCTTAGGGCCATCGTCCTATGGCTACACCTTC
len: 14; j_gene: TRBJ2-1; d_gene: TRBD1; v_gene: TRBV19; abundance: many; CDR3aa: CASSGTGAFNEQFF; CDR3nt: TGTGCCAGTTCCGGGACAGGGGCTTTCAATGAGCAGTTCTTC
len: 12; j_gene: TRBJ2-7; d_gene: .; v_gene: TRBV28; abundance: many; CDR3aa: CASTSKGYEQYF; CDR3nt: TGTGCCAGCACCTCAAAGGGCTACGAGCAGTACTTC